The clone carrying this T cell receptor (beta chain) has a count of ten or more. With the library built for alpha chains, this beta chain is off target and its frequency is not meaningful. CDR1 is MNHEY and CDR2 is SVGAGI in the germline V gene. V lost 5 bases, J lost 0 bases, and 5 bases lay in between. The CDR3 has 13 residues. This specimen belongs to a study of spatial heterogeneity in lung cancer. Study-level information: Unique TCR and UMI combinations averaged more than ten appearances each in raw reads.

Time point given: sample taken at primary tumor resection. The donors comprised 60 to 80 untreated early-stage non-small cell lung cancer patients. The authors sequenced whole RNA from tumor, nontumor lung or frozen PBMC without sorting. Every TCR cDNA molecule bore a unique molecular identifier. TCRdb fed the 5' RACE reads into MiXCR, producing one record per CDR3 protein. This table has about 15,000 distinct CDR3 sequences, 3% to 4.5% appearing once. The receptor comes from a male donor with early-stage non-small cell lung cancer. The source was normal lung tissue next to the tumor, collected at surgery. The gene calls are TRBV6-5 and TRBJ1-5, with D hard to call. The CDR3 loop is CASSLLSNQPQHF. The CDR3 DNA reads TGTGCCAGCAGTCTACTTAGCAATCAGCCCCAGCATTTT.